This T cell receptor (beta chain) is from a study of response to subunit inactivated influenza vaccine. Overall study results and limits: It was the authors' suggestion that each seasonal influenza vaccination recruits few new T cells.

This clonotype has more than one count but fewer than ten. The antigen remains unidentified. Germline V CDR1 and CDR2: MNHEY, SVGEGT. V was trimmed by 6 bases and J by 1 base, leaving 12 bases between them. The CDR3 is made up of 14 amino acids. MiXCR, run by TCRdb on the RT-PCR reads, gives a single entry per CDR3 protein. This sample yields 400,000 to 650,000 distinct CDR3 sequences, of which 6.5% to 8% are seen a single time; around 12% belongs to the top ten. The chain has TRBV6-2 or TRBV6-3 and TRBJ1-1, with D tentatively TRBD1 (5 bases). This sample comprised PBMCs from blood, obtained less than 30 months after vaccination. This TCR came from a man aged 45 to 75 who received an inactivated influenza vaccine. CDR3 loop: CASSLRVENTEAFF. The CDR3 DNA follows: TGTGCCAGCAGCCTCAGGGTTGAGAACACTGAAGCTTTCTTT.